One and the same sample provided the 2 T cell receptor beta chains below, sequenced in a study of T cells in localized non-small cell lung cancer. The assay was immunoSEQ multiplex PCR, and TCRdb's table has in-frame clones only and misses some. The top ten clones hold 15% to 20% of a sample with about 2,100 clones, 25% to 30% of them seen once. This specimen consisted of lung tumor tissue, obtained before any cancer treatment. These receptors all come from a male donor aged 60 or older with stage III lung adenocarcinoma.

The chain uses TRBV9 and TRBJ2-3, with D hard to call. V dropped 4 bases and J dropped 7 bases, with 10 bases sitting between them. This CDR3 is built from 12 residues. The V gene's germline CDR1 is SGDLS and CDR2 YYNGEE. CDR3 loop: CASSLGGYTQYF. CDR3 bases: TGTGCCAGCAGCTTAGGCGGCTATACGCAGTATTTT. Using reference TRBV9 and TRBJ2-3 for the parts outside the CDR3, the full variable domain is DSGVTQTPKHLITATGQRVTLRCSPRSGDLSVYWYQQSLDQGLQFLIQYYNGEERAKGNILERFSAQQFPDLHSELNLSSLELGDSALYFCASSLGGYTQYFGPGTRLTVL.

This clone came up a few times. This chain links TRBV11-3 with TRBJ1-2, with a possible D match to TRBD1 (5 bases). CDR1 and CDR2 (germline): SGHNT, YENEEA. This CDR3 is built from 14 residues. V lost 0 bases, J lost 4 bases, and 9 bases lay in between. The CDR3 DNA is TGTGCCAGCAGCTTAGAAAGGCAGGGCTATGGCTACACCTTC. This translates into CASSLERQGYGYTF.